The 8 T cell receptor beta chains below come from one sample, sequenced in a study of identical twins' blood T cells. One entry per CDR3 protein, called by TCRdb with MiXCR from the 5' RACE reads. The repertoire has 400,000 or so distinct CDR3 sequences, more than 25% of them found once; the top ten carry 6% to 7%. Material: PBMCs. These receptors were collected from a woman aged 18-55 years in good health.

This clonotype came up a few times. V gene TRBV5-1 combines with J gene TRBJ2-1, with D perhaps matching TRBD2 (5 bases). CDR1 and CDR2 (germline): SGHRS, YFSETQ. Trimming cost V 6 bases and J 8 bases, with 12 bases left between them. There are 12 residues in the CDR3. CDR3 DNA sequence: TGCGCCAGCAACCGGGAAGTCGATGAGCAGTTCTTC. Protein sequence: CASNREVDEQFF.

The chain is built from TRBV5-1 and TRBJ2-3; no firm D call. The CDR3 covers 14 residues. Germline V gene lookup returns CDR1 SGHRS and CDR2 YFSETQ. The ends were cut back, 2 bases at V and 6 bases at J, with 13 bases in the middle. This chain's CDR3 is CASSFSIRADTQYF. CDR3 nucleotides: TGCGCCAGCAGCTTTTCCATTCGGGCGGATACGCAGTATTTT.

In nucleotides, the CDR3 is TGCAGCGTTGAAAAGTCTTGGGATGGCTACACCTTC. Translation gives CSVEKSWDGYTF. J is TRBJ1-2 and V is TRBV29-1; no clear D gene. The V end was cut by 2 bases, the J end by 6 bases, with 10 bases between. This CDR3 has 12 amino acids. The germline CDR1 and CDR2 sequences are SQVTM and ANQGSEA.

The chain links TRBV7-2 to TRBJ2-2, with 8 nucleotides matching TRBD2. CDR3 size: 14 residues. V was clipped by 6 bases and J by 7 bases; unmatched bases: 7. CDR1 SGHTA and CDR2 FQGNSA come from the germline V gene. The chain's CDR3 is CASRTGLVSGELFF. CDR3 nucleotides: TGTGCCAGCAGGACGGGACTAGTAAGCGGGGAGCTGTTTTTT.

The chain couples TRBV10-3 to TRBJ1-3; 7 bases are shared with TRBD1. The CDR3 extends over 15 amino acids. V lost 6 bases and J lost 0; bases outside the gene matches: 5. Germline assignment: CDR1 ENHRY and CDR2 SYGVKD. CDR3 protein: CAISETGLSGNTIYF. CDR3 bases: TGTGCCATCAGCGAGACAGGGCTCTCTGGAAACACCATATATTTT.

This clonotype occurred once. V is TRBV27 and J is TRBJ2-3, with 11 bases lining up with TRBD2. Germline V gene data show CDR1 as MNHEY and CDR2 as SMNVEV (reference sequence). After removal of 6 bases from V and 2 bases from J, the junction contained 10 bases not matched to a gene. This CDR3 has 17 residues. CDR3 nucleotide sequence: TGTGCCAGCAGCTCTGACACTAGCGGGGGACCCACAGATACGCAGTATTTT. Protein: CASSSDTSGGPTDTQYF.

This clonotype was counted many times. CDR3 bases: TGCAGCGCCCAGGACAGGAACTATGGCTACACCTTC. Its translation is CSAQDRNYGYTF. The chain has TRBV29-1 and TRBJ1-2; TRBD1 matches 7 bases. The CDR3 has 12 residues. J lost 2 bases, V lost 7 bases, and 4 bases had no gene match. The germline V gene encodes CDR1 SQVTM and CDR2 ANQGSEA.

The chain uses TRBV3-1 and TRBJ2-2, with 8 nucleotides matching TRBD2. The CDR3 spans 15 residues. V trimming: 3 bases; J trimming: 4 bases; junction bases outside the gene matches: 4. CDR1 and CDR2 from the germline V gene are LGHDT and YNNKEL (reference sequence). CDR3 DNA sequence: TGTGCCAGCAGCCAGAAGCGGGGGAGCACCGGGGAGCTGTTTTTT. Its translation is CASSQKRGSTGELFF.